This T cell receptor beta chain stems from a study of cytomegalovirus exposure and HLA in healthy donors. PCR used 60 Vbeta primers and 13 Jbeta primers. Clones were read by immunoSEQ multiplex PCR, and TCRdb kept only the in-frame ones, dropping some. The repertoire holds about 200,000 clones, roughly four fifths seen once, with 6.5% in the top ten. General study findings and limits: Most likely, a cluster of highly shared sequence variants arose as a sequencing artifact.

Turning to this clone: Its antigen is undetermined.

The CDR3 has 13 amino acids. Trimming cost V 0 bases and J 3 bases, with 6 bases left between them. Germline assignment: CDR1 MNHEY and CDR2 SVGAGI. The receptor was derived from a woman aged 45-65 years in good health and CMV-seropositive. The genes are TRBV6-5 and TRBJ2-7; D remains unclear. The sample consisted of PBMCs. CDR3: CASSYSGSYEQYF. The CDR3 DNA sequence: TGTGCCAGCAGTTACTCTGGCAGCTACGAGCAGTACTTC.